The present T cell receptor (beta chain) was sequenced within a study of T-cell reconstitution after alpha-beta-depleted transplantation in children. Study-wide results and limits: T cells produced anew were the main source of T-cell counts and diversity one year after transplant.

This clonotype was picked up many times. What it binds is not known. The library targeted TCRbeta and was prepared with unique molecular identifiers. Each CDR3 protein gets one entry after TCRdb re-called the PCR reads with MiXCR. The sample records about 1,000,000 distinct CDR3 sequences, around 30% being singletons. The CDR3 totals 15 residues. The V and J ends lost 4 bases and 0 bases respectively, with 7 bases between them. The chain recombines TRBV12-3 or TRBV12-4 with TRBJ2-6, with D perhaps given as TRBD1 or TRBD2 (5 bases each). The receptor was isolated from a boy less than two years old who had a stem cell transplant for SCID, so the T cells may come from the graft donor. Here the sequenced sample was PBMCs, mostly from graft donor cells, taken 360 days after TCRalphabeta/CD19-depleted stem cell transplant. CDR3 loop: CASSSGSSGANVLTF. The DNA for the CDR3 is TGTGCCAGCAGTTCAGGGAGCTCTGGGGCCAACGTCCTGACTTTC.